This T cell receptor beta chain was profiled in a study of CD8 T cells in Susac syndrome (dated 2019 in TCRdb). Background on the whole study: Among the Susac syndrome patients who were sequenced, clinically active disease was present in roughly six and clinical remission was observed in about eight. At blood withdrawal, Susac syndrome patients were either therapy-naive, taking corticosteroids (in some cases with IVIg as well), or taking IVIg alone. The clonality of the CD8+ T cell repertoire was compared across approximately 11 healthy donors, roughly 14 Susac syndrome patients and under 17 multiple sclerosis patients. The study used repertoire sequencing to test whether antigen drove CD8+ T cell activation and differentiation in Susac syndrome. What the research found in general, with its limitations: The TCR sequencing and HLA analysis was acknowledged to have included a relatively small number of individuals. Around 15 Susac-specific public clones were identified in the total CD8+ repertoire, and four to six Susac-specific public clones were identified in the CD8+ TEMRA repertoire. Clonal expansion was seen in Susac syndrome CD8+ repertoires, peaking in CD8+ TEMRA cells and being greater in clinically active patients than in remitting ones.

Of note for this clonotype: The antigen this receptor binds is unknown. No per-base quality is available; no much larger clone lies one base away.

RNA was extracted using the RNeasy kit, and roughly 0.5 to 1 ug of the RNA was reverse transcribed with random hexamers. The immunoSEQ multiplex PCR assay, covering 54 Vbeta and 13 Jbeta segments, was used to amplify TCR beta CDR3 regions. PCR amplification bias was corrected by using a synthetic template baseline for primer optimization and computational correction. The authors' pipeline ran thus. Reads were annotated to V, D and J genes according to IMGT and were analyzed with immunoSEQ Analyzer, with only productive sequences retained. Clonality was computed as one minus Shannon entropy normalized by log2 of the number of productive unique sequences. Public and private clones were assessed among the 100 most prevalent clones of each patient and control. Susac-specific clones were defined as absent from healthy and MS cohorts, about 1,000 published viral clones and other ImmuneACCESS disease sequences. TCRdb reanalyzed the raw reads on its own, using fastp at Q25 for trimming and MiXCR for clone calling, and kept in-frame beta chains. Each entry merges the rows of one CDR3 protein and shows their most common DNA and genes. The authors' filters were not applied to this entry. This sample has 84,000 or so distinct CDR3 sequences in its table, and about 96% of those were observed once. The ten top clones hold more than 0.35% of the sample.

There are 17 amino acids in the CDR3, from cysteine to phenylalanine inclusive. Of the read, only the CDR3 DNA is kept; its 51 bases are in frame from base 1. Ends trimmed: V by 6 bases, J by 3 bases; bases unmatched to a gene: 13. CDR1 MNHEY and CDR2 SVGEGT are derived from the germline V gene. High-throughput TCR beta sequencing profiled peripheral blood CD8+ and CD4+ T cells from healthy donors, Susac syndrome patients and multiple sclerosis patients. Recently defined diagnostic criteria for definite or probable disease were met by the Susac syndrome patients. Bulk CD8+ and CD4+ T cells were purified by magnetic negative isolation, while CD8+ TEMRA cells were enriched using FACS. Blood was drawn into EDTA tubes, processed within 24 hours, and PBMCs were isolated by density gradient centrifugation. PBMCs intended for TCR sequencing were frozen in liquid nitrogen and were later thawed in a 37 degrees C water bath. A purity of at least 90% was achieved for sorted or isolated CD4+, CD8+ and CD8+ TEMRA cells.

This sequence uses TRBV6-2 or TRBV6-3 and TRBJ2-3; TRBD2 fits 9 bases in the junction. Sequenced sample: CD8+ T cells from PBMCs. The TCR was taken from a human donor with Susac syndrome. DNA sequence: TGTGCCAGCAGCTCTAAGGGCGGGGGGGCCCGGACAGATACGCAGTATTTT. Its translation is CASSSKGGGARTDTQYF.